Shown below are 27 T cell receptor beta chains from a single sample sequenced in a study of T-cell memory formation after mild COVID-19 (dated by TCRdb to the early 2020s). The protocol used for the library was 5' RACE. For sequencing, an Illumina NovaSeq 6000 was employed. In TCRdb, the public reads were trimmed at Q25 with fastp and aligned with MiXCR, with productive beta chains retained. Rows are combined by CDR3 protein, so each entry shows the most common genes and DNA. The sample table lists 130,000 to 150,000 distinct CDR3 sequences, under 25% of them with a count of one. The top ten clones comprise approximately 2.3% of the sample. Sequenced: PBMCs or a T cell subset sorted from them (not recorded which). These receptors all come from an adult woman who had mild COVID-19 (a few samples of this study predate the infection). The sample titles of this study are shuffled in the database, so cell type and time point are left out; the donor was told from shared clones.

This clonotype has at least ten counts. The chain uses TRBV5-1 and TRBJ2-5; possibly TRBD1 for D (5 bases). Germline CDR1 reads SGHRS; CDR2 reads YFSETQ. Trimming took 2 bases from V and 2 from J, leaving 7 bases between them. The CDR3 is 13 residues long. CDR3 protein: CASSFDRQETQYF. CDR3 coding DNA: TGCGCCAGCAGCTTTGACAGACAAGAGACCCAGTACTTC.

This clonotype was picked up many times. The gene calls are TRBV7-9 and TRBJ2-3; 12 bases fit TRBD2. V lost 3 bases to trimming and J lost 4 bases; unmatched junction nucleotides: 2. The CDR3 has 15 residues. CDR1 is SEHNR and CDR2 is FQNEAQ in the germline V gene (reference sequence). For the CDR3, the DNA is TGTGCCAGCAGCTTGACTAGCGGGAGTGCAGATACGCAGTATTTT. It codes for CASSLTSGSADTQYF.

Many counts were recorded for this clonotype. The V and J genes are TRBV12-3 or TRBV12-4 and TRBJ2-3, with 10 bases aligning to TRBD2. Trimming took 5 bases from V and 4 from J; bases not matched to a gene: 12. The CDR3 extends over 17 amino acids. The DNA of the CDR3 is TGTGCCAGCAGTCATGCCCAACTAGCGGGGTATGCAGATACGCAGTATTTT. Amino acid sequence: CASSHAQLAGYADTQYF.

V and J are TRBV12-3 or TRBV12-4 and TRBJ1-5; tentatively, D is TRBD1 (6 bases). V dropped 5 bases and J dropped 1 base, with 18 bases sitting between them. The CDR3 is made up of 17 amino acids. The CDR3 coding sequence is TGTGCCAGCAGTCCCCGGACAGTCTCTGTGAGCAATCAGCCCCAGCATTTT. Amino acid sequence: CASSPRTVSVSNQPQHF.

V is TRBV28 and J is TRBJ2-7; D may be TRBD1 (6 bases). CDR3 size: 14 residues. From germline, CDR1 is MDHEN and CDR2 SYDVKM. The V and J ends lost 3 bases and 3 bases respectively, with 12 bases between them. CDR3 protein: CASSFTTGLYEQYF. The CDR3 coding sequence is TGTGCCAGCAGTTTTACGACAGGTCTCTACGAGCAGTACTTC.

This clonotype was recorded a few times. The chain carries TRBV7-8 and TRBJ1-5; D is undetermined. The CDR3 totals 15 residues. Germline V gene sequence: CDR1 SGHVS, CDR2 FQNEAQ. Trimming stripped 5 bases from V and 7 bases from J, with 18 bases between. The CDR3 DNA reads as TGTGCCAGCAGCCATCGCCGGGCCCCCCGGCAGCCCCAGCATTTT. Translated: CASSHRRAPRQPQHF.

CDR3 DNA sequence: TGTGCCAGCAGTTTAAGTGCTTTGGACAGGACCTATGGCTACACCTTC. It encodes CASSLSALDRTYGYTF. This chain connects TRBV12-3 or TRBV12-4 to TRBJ1-2; 7 bases agree with TRBD1. The CDR3 sequence is 16 residues long. With 2 bases clipped from V and 4 bases from J, the junction kept 10 bases outside the gene matches.

Only a few counts were recorded for this clonotype. V usage is TRBV5-1 and J usage is TRBJ2-7; D may be TRBD1 (7 bases). Germline assignment: CDR1 SGHRS and CDR2 YFSETQ. V dropped 4 bases and J dropped 1 base, with 15 bases sitting between them. The length of the CDR3 is 15 residues. CDR3 sequence (DNA): TGCGCCAGCAGCGCGGGGACAGCCGAATCCTACGAGCAGTACTTC. Protein sequence: CASSAGTAESYEQYF.

There are a few counts of this clonotype. A much larger clone sits a single nucleotide away, making a read error possible. The chain is built from TRBV12-3 or TRBV12-4 and TRBJ1-5; D gene unclear. The ends were cut back, 3 bases at V and 0 bases at J, with 3 bases in the middle. The CDR3 spans 13 residues. CDR3 sequence: CASSFSSNQPQHF. As DNA, the CDR3 is TGTGCCAGCAGTTTCAGTAGCAATCAGCCCCAGCATTTT.

This chain connects TRBV6-6 to TRBJ2-1, with D tentatively TRBD1 (6 bases). Trimming pared 5 bases from V and 4 bases from J, leaving 27 bases between. CDR3 size: 19 residues. CDR1 and CDR2 from the germline V gene are MNHNY and SVGAGI (reference sequence). The CDR3 loop reads CASSQGFPYGPVGYNEQFF. The CDR3 nucleotides read TGTGCCAGCAGTCAGGGGTTTCCATACGGTCCGGTGGGGTACAATGAGCAGTTCTTC.

This clonotype came up a few times. The chain is built from TRBV3-1 and TRBJ2-1; no reliable D call. This CDR3 region has 12 residues. The V end was cut by 0 bases, the J end by 7 bases, with 4 bases between. Germline CDR1 is LGHDT and CDR2 is YNNKEL (reference sequence). The CDR3 here is CASSQEVNEQFF. The CDR3 DNA follows: TGTGCCAGCAGCCAAGAAGTTAATGAGCAGTTCTTC.

This chain connects TRBV5-6 to TRBJ1-3; possibly TRBD1 for D (6 bases). The ends were cut back, 1 base at V and 2 bases at J, with 13 bases in the middle. The germline CDR1 and CDR2 sequences are SGHDT and YYEEEE. The CDR3 has 16 amino acids. CDR3 coding DNA: TGTGCCAGCAGCTTGAGGGGGGCTGGAACTGGAAACACCATATATTTT. Its protein product is CASSLRGAGTGNTIYF. Filled out from reference TRBV5-6 and TRBJ1-3, the complete variable domain reads DAGVTQSPTHLIKTRGQQVTLRCSPKSGHDTVSWYQQALGQGPQFIFQYYEEEERQRGNFPDRFSGHQFPNYSSELNVNALLLGDSALYLCASSLRGAGTGNTIYFGEGSWLTVV.

The rearrangement joins TRBV2 to TRBJ1-5; 8 nucleotides line up with TRBD1. The CDR3 length is 15 residues. Trimming removed 6 bases from V and 1 base from J; junction bases left unmatched: 5. The V gene's germline CDR1 is SNHLY and CDR2 FYNNEI. CDR3 bases: TGTGCCAGCAGAGGACAGGGTTTGAGCAATCAGCCCCAGCATTTT. The encoded protein is CASRGQGLSNQPQHF.

This clonotype was observed a few times. The chain has TRBV30 and TRBJ1-5, with 11 bases that match TRBD1. The CDR3 has 16 residues. Germline CDR1 is GTSNPN and CDR2 is SVGIG (reference sequence). The V segment lost 3 bases and the J segment 1 base; nucleotides outside the gene matches: 5. CDR3 DNA: TGTGCCTGGAGCTCGGGACAGGGGGTCAGCAATCAGCCCCAGCATTTT. Translation: CAWSSGQGVSNQPQHF.

The sample holds a few counts of this clonotype. The V call is TRBV4-3, the J call TRBJ2-1; D is ambiguous. CDR1 is LGHNA and CDR2 is YSLEER in the germline V gene. This CDR3 contains 14 residues. The ends were cut back, 4 bases at V and 6 bases at J, with 13 bases in the middle. The chain's CDR3 is CASSRRGLGNEQFF. The DNA of the CDR3 is TGCGCCAGCAGCCGACGCGGTCTGGGCAATGAGCAGTTCTTC.

The chain combines TRBV9 with TRBJ2-1; D is unclear. The CDR3 runs to 14 residues. Germline CDR1 is SGDLS and CDR2 is YYNGEE. Trimming took off 0 bases at V and 5 bases at J, with 9 bases between the two ends. The CDR3 nucleotides read TGTGCCAGCAGCGTAGTTCCCAGGAACAATGAGCAGTTCTTC. Translation: CASSVVPRNNEQFF.

The chain links TRBV29-1 to TRBJ1-5, with D uncertain. The V end lost 7 bases, the J end lost 8 bases, and 12 bases lay between the germline ends. CDR3 length: 11 residues. Per germline, CDR1 SQVTM and CDR2 ANQGSEA. Written as DNA, the CDR3 is TGCAGCGGGTGGACGGGCAAGCCCCAGCATTTT. Encoded protein: CSGWTGKPQHF.

In this sample, this clonotype turned up many times. The chain carries TRBV3-1 and TRBJ2-3; the D is unclear. Trimming pared 0 bases from V and 6 bases from J, leaving 7 bases between. In germline, CDR1 is LGHDT, CDR2 YNNKEL (reference sequence). The CDR3 consists of 13 residues. The CDR3 sequence: CASSQDRPDTQYF. DNA for the CDR3: TGTGCCAGCAGCCAAGATCGGCCCGATACGCAGTATTTT.

The rearrangement links TRBV12-3 or TRBV12-4 to TRBJ1-1; TRBD1 matches 9 bases. J gave up 2 bases and V 5 bases, and 6 bases lay outside the gene matches. There are 15 residues in the CDR3. This CDR3 reads CASSHGQGSNTEAFF. CDR3 bases: TGTGCCAGCAGTCACGGACAGGGGTCTAACACTGAAGCTTTCTTT.

This clonotype was counted only a few times. This chain joins TRBV29-1 and TRBJ2-2; perhaps TRBD2 as D (7 bases). V lost 7 bases and J lost 2, with 14 bases in between. Looked up from germline, CDR1 is SQVTM and CDR2 is ANQGSEA. The CDR3 totals 14 residues. The CDR3 spells CSARAGANTGELFF. DNA for the CDR3: TGCAGCGCCCGGGCGGGGGCTAACACCGGGGAGCTGTTTTTT.

This clonotype was seen a handful of times. This sequence joins TRBV11-2 and TRBJ2-1; D possibly uses TRBD1 or TRBD2 (6 bases each). V lost 3 bases to trimming and J lost 9 bases, with 12 bases between them. The CDR3 covers 13 residues. Germline lookup yields CDR1 SGHAT and CDR2 FQNNGV. CDR3 amino acids: CASSLGGLGEQFF. The CDR3, as DNA: TGTGCCAGCAGCTTGGGGGGCTTGGGTGAGCAGTTCTTC.

For this clonotype: This CDR3 is missing its conserved last phenylalanine or tryptophan, likely due to a read error. The DNA is omitted, as the CDR3 cannot be located on it reliably, and the CDR3 follows TCRdb's listing. Here the CDR3 reads CASSLTGDTSENI. V is TRBV5-1 and J is TRBJ2-7; the D call in the table, TRBD1, was not verified against the DNA. The CDR3 is 13 amino acids in total, end residues counted. The V gene's germline CDR1 is SGHRS and CDR2 YFSETQ.

The CDR3: CASSLSGYSPSVGQYF. CDR3 nucleotides: TGTGCCAGCAGTCTCTCTGGGTACAGTCCCTCCGTCGGGCAGTACTTC. The V call is TRBV12-3 or TRBV12-4, the J call TRBJ2-7, with D hard to call. The CDR3 has 16 residues. The ends were cut back, 5 bases at V and 9 bases at J, with 26 bases in the middle.

The V call is TRBV12-3 or TRBV12-4, the J call TRBJ2-1, with 9 positions matching TRBD2. This CDR3 has 15 amino acids. The V and J ends lost 6 bases and 10 bases, in that order; junction bases with no gene match: 13. CDR3 coding DNA: TGTGCCAGCAGCAAAGGGAACGCGGGAGGGGGAGAGCAGTTCTTC. Amino acid sequence: CASSKGNAGGGEQFF.

This clonotype was observed a handful of times. This chain links TRBV5-1 with TRBJ2-1; 7 bases are shared with TRBD2. The germline V gene encodes CDR1 SGHRS and CDR2 YFSETQ. Trimming removed 3 bases from V and 7 bases from J; junction bases left unmatched: 7. The length of the CDR3 is 14 residues. CDR3 DNA sequence: TGCGCCAGCAGCTACCTAGCGGACCCGAATGAGCAGTTCTTC. As protein: CASSYLADPNEQFF.

This clonotype has a handful of counts. V is TRBV28 and J is TRBJ2-5, with 10 bases that match TRBD2. The V segment lost 8 bases and the J segment 2 bases; nucleotides outside the gene matches: 8. CDR3 length: 15 residues. CDR1 MDHEN and CDR2 SYDVKM come from the germline V gene. The CDR3 DNA is TGTGCCAGCCAGAGACTAGCGGGCCTTCAAGAGACCCAGTACTTC. This encodes CASQRLAGLQETQYF.

The V gene is TRBV29-1, the J gene TRBJ2-5, with TRBD2 identical over 10 bases. J was trimmed by 4 bases and V by 3 bases; bases with no gene match: 8. The CDR3 runs to 15 residues. The germline V gene has CDR1 SQVTM and CDR2 ANQGSEA. The CDR3 protein is CSVDVRLAGVETQYF. CDR3 coding DNA: TGCAGCGTTGATGTGCGGCTAGCGGGAGTAGAGACCCAGTACTTC.